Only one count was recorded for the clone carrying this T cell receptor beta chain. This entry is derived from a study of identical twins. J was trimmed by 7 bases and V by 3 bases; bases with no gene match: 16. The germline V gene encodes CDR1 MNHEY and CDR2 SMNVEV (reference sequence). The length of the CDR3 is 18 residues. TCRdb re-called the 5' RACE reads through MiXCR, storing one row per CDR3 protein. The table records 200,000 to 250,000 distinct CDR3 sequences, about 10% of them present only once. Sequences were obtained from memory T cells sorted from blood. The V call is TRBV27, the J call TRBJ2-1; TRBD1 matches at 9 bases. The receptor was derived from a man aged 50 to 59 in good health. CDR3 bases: TGTGCCAGCAGTTTTGCATACCCGGGGGACAGGGTGAGGAATGAGCAGTTCTTC. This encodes CASSFAYPGDRVRNEQFF.